These 14 T cell receptor beta chains came from one sample sequenced in a study of cytomegalovirus exposure and HLA in healthy donors. PCR amplification relied on 60 Vbeta primers (plus 13 Jbeta primers). Generated by immunoSEQ multiplex PCR, the TCRdb table keeps only in-frame clones and is missing some. The sample lists some 180,000 clones, 60% to 80% seen once, with approximately 3% in the top ten. The sequenced sample consisted of PBMCs. The source of these receptors is a woman aged 25-40 years in good health and CMV-seronegative.

The chain is built from TRBV2 and TRBJ2-7, with TRBD1 matching over 10 bases. The CDR3 loop spans 18 amino acids. Per the germline V gene, CDR1 is SNHLY and CDR2 is FYNNEI. J was trimmed by 1 base and V by 1 base; bases with no gene match: 10. The CDR3 is CASSEGWDGTGASYEQYF. CDR3 DNA sequence: TGTGCCAGCAGTGAAGGATGGGACGGGACAGGGGCTTCCTACGAGCAGTACTTC.

In this sample, this clone turned up a few times. This chain uses TRBV6-6 with TRBJ2-7; TRBD2 aligns across 9 bases. From germline, CDR1 is MNHNY and CDR2 SVGAGI (reference sequence). The CDR3 is 15 residues long. V was pared by 4 bases and J by 4 bases, with 8 bases of the junction left unmatched. The CDR3 region has the DNA TGTGCCAGCAGTTGGGGGGCGGGAGGGGGGTACGAGCAGTACTTC. This codes for CASSWGAGGGYEQYF.

This chain connects TRBV5-1 to TRBJ1-1; D uncertain. Per germline, CDR1 SGHRS and CDR2 YFSETQ. V was clipped by 0 bases and J by 4 bases, with 10 bases between them. The CDR3 runs 14 residues. CDR3 sequence reads: CASSLDVLGTEAFF. The CDR3 DNA sequence: TGCGCCAGCAGCTTGGATGTACTAGGCACTGAAGCTTTCTTT.

The chain uses TRBV4-2 and TRBJ2-5; 11 nucleotides agree with TRBD2. In germline, CDR1 is LGHNA, CDR2 YNFKEQ. The CDR3 covers 15 residues. The V gene end was trimmed by 4 bases and the J gene end by 5 bases; junction bases not matched to a gene: 6. The CDR3 region has the DNA TGTGCCAGCAGCCCCGGGACTAGCGGACCGGAGACCCAGTACTTC. Amino acid sequence: CASSPGTSGPETQYF.

The chain uses TRBV6-5 and TRBJ2-6; D is possibly TRBD2 (5 bases). Germline lookup yields CDR1 MNHEY and CDR2 SVGAGI. There are 15 residues in the CDR3. The ends were cut back, 2 bases at V and 0 bases at J, with 5 bases in the middle. CDR3 amino acids: CASSYEGSGANVLTF. For the CDR3, the DNA is TGTGCCAGCAGTTACGAGGGCTCTGGGGCCAACGTCCTGACTTTC.

This rearrangement joins TRBV10-3 to TRBJ2-2, with D possibly TRBD1 on 6 matching bases. The V gene's germline CDR1 is ENHRY and CDR2 SYGVKD. Trimming took off 4 bases at V and 6 bases at J, with 15 bases between the two ends. The CDR3 length is 15 residues. For the CDR3, the DNA is TGTGCCATCAGTGTGACGGACAGCCGATCCGGGGAGCTGTTTTTT. It is translated as CAISVTDSRSGELFF.

The CDR3 loop reads CASSQVNRGVYEQYF. The CDR3 DNA follows: TGCGCCAGCAGCCAAGTAAACAGGGGAGTCTACGAGCAGTACTTC. The V and J genes are TRBV4-1 and TRBJ2-7; TRBD1 agrees at 7 bases. The V gene end was trimmed by 1 base and the J gene end by 3 bases; junction bases not matched to a gene: 6. CDR3 length: 15 residues. Germline CDR1 MGHRA, CDR2 YSYEKL.

This clone was counted once. The V call is TRBV6-5, the J call TRBJ1-5; TRBD1 agrees at 7 bases. This CDR3 region has 15 residues. Germline V gene lookup returns CDR1 MNHEY and CDR2 SVGAGI. J lost 2 bases, V lost 5 bases, and 6 bases had no gene match. DNA for the CDR3: TGTGCCAGCAGTCCGACAGGGATAGGCAATCAGCCCCAGCATTTT. Translated: CASSPTGIGNQPQHF.

The chain couples TRBV6-6 to TRBJ2-6; D might be TRBD2 (5 bases). V was shortened by 4 bases and J by 0 bases, with 7 bases between the two germline ends. Germline values: CDR1 MNHNY, CDR2 SVGAGI (reference sequence). This CDR3 has 15 amino acids. CDR3 loop: CASSSGNSGANVLTF. CDR3 nucleotides: TGTGCCAGCAGTTCGGGGAACTCTGGGGCCAACGTCCTGACTTTC.

The genes are TRBV18 and TRBJ1-1; TRBD1 matches at 8 bases. Per germline, CDR1 KGHSH and CDR2 LQKENI. The CDR3 has 17 residues. The junction had 12 bases not matched to a gene; V was cut back by 5 bases and J by 1 base. The CDR3 is CASSATIRGQENTEAFF. The DNA for the CDR3 is TGTGCCAGCTCAGCAACTATCCGGGGACAGGAGAACACTGAAGCTTTCTTT.

The chain employs TRBV28 and TRBJ2-7; D is uncertain. Deletions cut 4 bases from V and 1 base from J, with 8 bases between. The CDR3 has 13 amino acids. Germline CDR1 and CDR2: MDHEN and SYDVKM. The DNA for the CDR3 is TGTGCCAGCAGTTCCGGGTCTTCCTACGAGCAGTACTTC. Translation: CASSSGSSYEQYF.

The chain joins TRBV28 to TRBJ2-3; TRBD2 agrees at 12 bases. CDR3 length: 17 residues. Germline V gene sequence: CDR1 MDHEN, CDR2 SYDVKM. The ends lost 5 bases at V and 4 bases at J; junction bases unmatched: 10. The CDR3 loop is CASSPYSSGRAADTQYF. The CDR3 DNA follows: TGTGCCAGCAGTCCCTACTCTAGCGGGAGGGCAGCAGATACGCAGTATTTT.

V and J are TRBV30 and TRBJ2-5, with TRBD2 matching over 11 bases. The J call may be faulty, since TRBJ2-7 better matches the DNA end. The CDR3 loop spans 18 amino acids. The germline gives CDR1 GTSNPN, CDR2 SVGIG (reference sequence). The CDR3 coding sequence is TGTGCCTGGAGTGTACGCGGGAGGCTAGCGGGAGGACTTGACGAGCAGTACTTC. This encodes CAWSVRGRLAGGLDEQYF.

For this clone: A read error may account for a junction end that differs from germline. J is TRBJ1-2 and V is TRBV4-1; TRBD1 matches at 11 bases. CDR1 MGHRA and CDR2 YSYEKL come from the germline V gene. The CDR3 is 16 amino acids. CDR3 DNA sequence: TGCGCCAGCAGCCCACCTTCCCCCGGGACAGGGGGACGCTACCCCTTC. Translated: CASSPPSPGTGGRYPF.